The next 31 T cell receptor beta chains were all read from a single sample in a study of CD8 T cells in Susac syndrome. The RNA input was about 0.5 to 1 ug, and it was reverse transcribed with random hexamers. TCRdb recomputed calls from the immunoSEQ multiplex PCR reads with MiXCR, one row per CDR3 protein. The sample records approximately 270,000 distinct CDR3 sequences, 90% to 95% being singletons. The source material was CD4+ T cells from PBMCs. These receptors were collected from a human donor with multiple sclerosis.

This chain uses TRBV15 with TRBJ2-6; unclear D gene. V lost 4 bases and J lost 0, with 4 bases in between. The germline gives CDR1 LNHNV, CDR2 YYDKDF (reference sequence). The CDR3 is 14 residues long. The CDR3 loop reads CATSKGSGANVLTF. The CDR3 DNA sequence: TGTGCCACCAGCAAGGGCTCTGGGGCCAACGTCCTGACTTTC.

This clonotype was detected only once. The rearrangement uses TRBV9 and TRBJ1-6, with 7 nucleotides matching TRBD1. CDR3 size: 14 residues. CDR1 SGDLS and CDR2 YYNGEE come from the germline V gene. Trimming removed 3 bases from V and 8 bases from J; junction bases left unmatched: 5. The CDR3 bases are TGTGCCAGCAGCGCCACAGGGGTATATTCACCCCTCCACTTT. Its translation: CASSATGVYSPLHF.

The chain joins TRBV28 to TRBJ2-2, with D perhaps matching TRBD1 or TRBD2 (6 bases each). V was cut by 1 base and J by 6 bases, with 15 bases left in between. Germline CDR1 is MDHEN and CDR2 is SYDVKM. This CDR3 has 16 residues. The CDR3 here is CASSLLRGASPGELFF. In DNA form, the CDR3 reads TGTGCCAGCAGTTTATTAAGGGGGGCTTCCCCCGGGGAGCTGTTTTTT.

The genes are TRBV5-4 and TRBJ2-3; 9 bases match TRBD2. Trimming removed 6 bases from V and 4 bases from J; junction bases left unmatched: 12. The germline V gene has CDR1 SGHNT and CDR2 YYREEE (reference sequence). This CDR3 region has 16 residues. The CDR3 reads CASTPQGGGASDTQYF. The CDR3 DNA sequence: TGTGCCAGCACCCCCCAGGGCGGGGGGGCATCAGATACGCAGTATTTT.

The CDR3 DNA reads TGTGCCAGCAGCTGGGACAACCTGAACACCGGGGAGCTGTTTTTT. This codes for CASSWDNLNTGELFF. The V gene is TRBV7-3, the J gene TRBJ2-2, with a possible D match to TRBD1 (6 bases). This CDR3 region has 15 residues. V gave up 4 bases and J gave up 1 base, with 10 bases separating them. CDR1 and CDR2 from the germline V gene are SGHTA and FQGTGA. The entire variable domain, with the rest obtained from reference TRBV7-3 and TRBJ2-2, is as follows: GAGVSQTPSNKVTEKGKYVELRCDPISGHTALYWYRQSLGQGPEFLIYFQGTGAADDSGLPNDRFFAVRPEGSVSTLKIQRTERGDSAVYLCASSWDNLNTGELFFGEGSRLTVL.

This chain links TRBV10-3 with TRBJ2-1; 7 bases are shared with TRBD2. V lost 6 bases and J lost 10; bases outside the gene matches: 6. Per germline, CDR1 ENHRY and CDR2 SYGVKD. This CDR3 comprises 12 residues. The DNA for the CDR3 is TGTGCCATCAGCAGAACCGGGGGGGAGCAGTTCTTC. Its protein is CAISRTGGEQFF.

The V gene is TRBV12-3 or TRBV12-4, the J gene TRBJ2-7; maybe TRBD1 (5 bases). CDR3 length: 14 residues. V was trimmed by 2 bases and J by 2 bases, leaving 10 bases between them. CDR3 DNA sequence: TGTGCCAGCAGTTTACGACAGAGTACCTACGAGCAGTACTTC. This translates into CASSLRQSTYEQYF.

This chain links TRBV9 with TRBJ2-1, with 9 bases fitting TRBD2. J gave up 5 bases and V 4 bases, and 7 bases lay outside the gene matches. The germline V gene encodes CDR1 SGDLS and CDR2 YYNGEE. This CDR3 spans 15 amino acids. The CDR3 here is CASSRLADYNNEQFF. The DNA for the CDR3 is TGTGCCAGCAGCCGACTAGCGGATTATAACAATGAGCAGTTCTTC.

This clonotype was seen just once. The CDR3 region is CASRGGSGSYNEQFF. DNA for the CDR3: TGTGCCAGCCGAGGAGGAAGCGGGAGCTACAATGAGCAGTTCTTC. The chain employs TRBV7-2 and TRBJ2-1, with TRBD2 matching over 8 bases. The CDR3 has 15 residues. Germline V gene lookup returns CDR1 SGHTA and CDR2 FQGNSA. With 8 bases clipped from V and 3 bases from J, the junction kept 9 bases outside the gene matches.

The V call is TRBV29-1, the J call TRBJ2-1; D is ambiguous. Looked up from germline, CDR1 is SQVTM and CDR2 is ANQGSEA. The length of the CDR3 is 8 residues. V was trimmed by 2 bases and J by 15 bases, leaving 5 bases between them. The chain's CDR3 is CSVESLFF. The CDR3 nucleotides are TGCAGCGTTGAAAGTTTGTTCTTC.

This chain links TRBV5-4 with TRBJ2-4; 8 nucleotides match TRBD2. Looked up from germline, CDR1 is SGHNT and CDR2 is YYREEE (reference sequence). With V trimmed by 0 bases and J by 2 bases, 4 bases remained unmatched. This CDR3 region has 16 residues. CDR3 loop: CASSLAGGISKNIQYF. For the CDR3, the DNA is TGTGCCAGCAGCTTGGCGGGGGGGATATCCAAAAACATTCAGTACTTC.

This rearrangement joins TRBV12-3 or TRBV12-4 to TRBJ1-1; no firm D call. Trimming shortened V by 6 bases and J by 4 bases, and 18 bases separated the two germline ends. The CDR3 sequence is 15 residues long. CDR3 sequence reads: CASRRDPGEGTEAFF. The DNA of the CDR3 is TGTGCCAGCAGACGGGATCCAGGAGAAGGCACTGAAGCTTTCTTT.

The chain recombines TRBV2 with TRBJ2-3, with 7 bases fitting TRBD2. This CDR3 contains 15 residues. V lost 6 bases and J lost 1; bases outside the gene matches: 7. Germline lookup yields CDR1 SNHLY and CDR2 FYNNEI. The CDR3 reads CASRKLASGTDTQYF. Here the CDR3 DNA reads TGTGCCAGCAGGAAACTAGCGAGTGGCACAGATACGCAGTATTTT.

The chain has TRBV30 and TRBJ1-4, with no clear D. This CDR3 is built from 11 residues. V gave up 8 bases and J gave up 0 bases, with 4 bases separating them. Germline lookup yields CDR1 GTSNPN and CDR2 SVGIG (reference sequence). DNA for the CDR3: TGTGCCGGGACAACTAATGAAAAACTGTTTTTT. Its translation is CAGTTNEKLFF.

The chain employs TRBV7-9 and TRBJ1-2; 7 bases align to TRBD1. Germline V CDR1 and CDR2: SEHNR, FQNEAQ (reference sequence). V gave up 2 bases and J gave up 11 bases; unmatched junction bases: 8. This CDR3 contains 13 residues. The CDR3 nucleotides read TGTGCCAGCAGCTTACCACAATTGACAGGGTACACCTTC. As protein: CASSLPQLTGYTF.

The CDR3 DNA reads TGTGCCAGCAGCCCCGACAGAGGAACTGGGGCCAACGTCCTGACTTTC. Protein sequence: CASSPDRGTGANVLTF. The chain employs TRBV12-3 or TRBV12-4 and TRBJ2-6; TRBD1 is a possible D gene (5 bases). Trimming cost V 6 bases and J 2 bases, with 14 bases left between them. The length of the CDR3 is 16 residues.

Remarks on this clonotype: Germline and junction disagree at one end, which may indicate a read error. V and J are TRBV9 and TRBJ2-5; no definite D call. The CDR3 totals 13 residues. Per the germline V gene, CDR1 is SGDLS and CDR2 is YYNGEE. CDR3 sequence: CASSPVSQATQYF. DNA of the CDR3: TGTGCCAGCAGCCCCGTTTCCCAAGCGACCCAGTACTTC.

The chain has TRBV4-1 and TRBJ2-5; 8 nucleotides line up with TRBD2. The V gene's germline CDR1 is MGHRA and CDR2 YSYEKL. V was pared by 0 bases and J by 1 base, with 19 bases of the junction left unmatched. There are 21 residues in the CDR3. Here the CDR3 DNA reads TGCGCCAGCAGCCAAGATGGTTGGGGAGCGGGGGCCCAGAACTCCCAAGAGACCCAGTACTTC. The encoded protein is CASSQDGWGAGAQNSQETQYF.

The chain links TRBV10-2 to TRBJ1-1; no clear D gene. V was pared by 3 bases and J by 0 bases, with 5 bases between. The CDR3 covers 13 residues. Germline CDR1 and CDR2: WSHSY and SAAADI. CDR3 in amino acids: CASSEGMNTEAFF. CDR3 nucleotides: TGCGCCAGCAGTGAAGGAATGAACACTGAAGCTTTCTTT.

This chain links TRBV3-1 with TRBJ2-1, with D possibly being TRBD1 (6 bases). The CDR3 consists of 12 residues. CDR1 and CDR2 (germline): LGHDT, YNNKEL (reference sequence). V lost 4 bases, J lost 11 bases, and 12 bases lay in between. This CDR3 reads CASSLTGTKQFF. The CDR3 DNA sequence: TGTGCCAGCAGCCTAACCGGGACAAAGCAGTTCTTC.

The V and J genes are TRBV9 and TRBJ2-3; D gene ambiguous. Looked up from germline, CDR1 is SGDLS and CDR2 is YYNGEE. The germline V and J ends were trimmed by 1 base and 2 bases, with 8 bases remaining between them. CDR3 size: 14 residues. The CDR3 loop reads CASSVSSLTDTQYF. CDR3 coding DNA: TGTGCCAGCAGCGTAAGTTCTCTCACAGATACGCAGTATTTT.

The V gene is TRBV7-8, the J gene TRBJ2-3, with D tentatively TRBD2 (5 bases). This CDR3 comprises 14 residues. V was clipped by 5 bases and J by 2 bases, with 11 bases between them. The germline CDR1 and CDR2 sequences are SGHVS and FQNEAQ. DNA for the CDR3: TGTGCCAGCAGCGCTGGACTTTTCACAGATACGCAGTATTTT. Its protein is CASSAGLFTDTQYF.

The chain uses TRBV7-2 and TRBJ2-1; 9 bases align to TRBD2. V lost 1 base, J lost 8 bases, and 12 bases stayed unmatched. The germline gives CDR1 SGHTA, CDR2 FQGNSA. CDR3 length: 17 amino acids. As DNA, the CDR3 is TGTGCCAGCAGCTTAGGGGGACTAGCTTCAGGCTCGGATGAGCAGTTCTTC. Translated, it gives CASSLGGLASGSDEQFF. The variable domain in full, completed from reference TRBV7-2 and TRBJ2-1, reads GAGVSQSPSNKVTEKGKDVELRCDPISGHTALYWYRQSLGQGLEFLIYFQGNSAPDKSGLPSDRFSAERTGGSVSTLTIQRTQQEDSAVYLCASSLGGLASGSDEQFFGPGTRLTVL.

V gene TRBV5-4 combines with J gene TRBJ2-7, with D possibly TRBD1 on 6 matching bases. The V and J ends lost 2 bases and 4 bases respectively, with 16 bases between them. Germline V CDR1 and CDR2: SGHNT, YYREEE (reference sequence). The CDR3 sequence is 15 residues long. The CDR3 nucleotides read TGTGCCAGCAGCTTTGGGCCCCAGGGGACATACGAGCAGTACTTC. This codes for CASSFGPQGTYEQYF.

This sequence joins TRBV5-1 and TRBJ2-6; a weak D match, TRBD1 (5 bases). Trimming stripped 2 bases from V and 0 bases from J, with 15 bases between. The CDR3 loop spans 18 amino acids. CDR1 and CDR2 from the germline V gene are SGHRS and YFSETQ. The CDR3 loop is CASSLGQGVTSGANVLTF. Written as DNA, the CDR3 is TGCGCCAGCAGCTTAGGACAAGGGGTTACCTCTGGGGCCAACGTCCTGACTTTC.

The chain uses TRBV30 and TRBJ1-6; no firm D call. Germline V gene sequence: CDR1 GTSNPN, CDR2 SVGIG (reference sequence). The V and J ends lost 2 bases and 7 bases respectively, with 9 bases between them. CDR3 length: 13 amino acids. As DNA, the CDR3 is TGTGCCTGGAGTAAGGATCGAAATTCACCCCTCCACTTT. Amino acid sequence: CAWSKDRNSPLHF.

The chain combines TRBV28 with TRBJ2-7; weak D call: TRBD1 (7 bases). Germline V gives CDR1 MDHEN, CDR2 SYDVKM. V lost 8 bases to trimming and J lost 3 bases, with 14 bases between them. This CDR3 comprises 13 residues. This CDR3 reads CASRETGYYEQYF. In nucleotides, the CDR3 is TGTGCCAGCCGGGAGACAGGGTACTACGAGCAGTACTTC. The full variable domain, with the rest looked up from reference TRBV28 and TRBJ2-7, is DVKVTQSSRYLVKRTGEKVFLECVQDMDHENMFWYRQDPGLGLRLIYFSYDVKMKEKGDIPEGYSVSREKKERFSLILESASTNQTSMYLCASRETGYYEQYFGPGTRLTVT.

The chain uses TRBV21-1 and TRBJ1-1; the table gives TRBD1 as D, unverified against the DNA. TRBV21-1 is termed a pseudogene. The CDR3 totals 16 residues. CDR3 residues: CASSKTQTGLNTEAFF. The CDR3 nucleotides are TGTGCCAGCAGCAAAACCCAGACAGGATTGAACACTGAAGCTTTCTTT.

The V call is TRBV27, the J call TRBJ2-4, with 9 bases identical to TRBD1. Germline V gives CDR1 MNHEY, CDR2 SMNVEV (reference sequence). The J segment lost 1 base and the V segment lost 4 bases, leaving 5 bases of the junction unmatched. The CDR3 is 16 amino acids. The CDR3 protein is CASSSQGAAAKNIQYF. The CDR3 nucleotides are TGTGCCAGCAGTTCACAGGGGGCCGCTGCCAAAAACATTCAGTACTTC.

In nucleotides, the CDR3 is TGTGCCAGCAGCCCCAGAGTATTCTCTGGGGCCAACGTCCTGACTTTC. Protein sequence: CASSPRVFSGANVLTF. The V call is TRBV7-8, the J call TRBJ2-6; D unclear. The germline gives CDR1 SGHVS, CDR2 FQNEAQ. V was trimmed by 5 bases and J by 0 bases, leaving 11 bases between them. The CDR3 sequence is 16 residues long.

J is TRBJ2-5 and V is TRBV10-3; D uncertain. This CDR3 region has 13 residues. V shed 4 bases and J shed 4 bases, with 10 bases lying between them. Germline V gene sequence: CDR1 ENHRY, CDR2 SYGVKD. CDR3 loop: CAISGRDGETQYF. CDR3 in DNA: TGTGCCATCAGTGGGCGAGATGGAGAGACCCAGTACTTC.